Presented here are 12 T cell receptor beta chains from one specimen sequenced in a study of cytomegalovirus exposure and HLA in healthy donors. The PCR employed 60 Vbeta primers together with 13 Jbeta primers. Profiled with immunoSEQ multiplex PCR; TCRdb holds only in-frame clones, not every one. The sample has about 190,000 clones, about 80% seen once; the top ten hold 12% to 15%. Sequenced input: PBMCs. These receptors originate from a woman under 40 in good health and CMV-seropositive.

The chain is built from TRBV6-1 and TRBJ2-3; TRBD1 agrees at 10 bases. The V segment lost 6 bases and the J segment 3 bases; nucleotides outside the gene matches: 6. CDR3 length equals 15 residues. Germline values: CDR1 MNHNS, CDR2 SASEGT. The CDR3 coding sequence is TGTGCCAGCAGGAGGGACAGGGGTAGGACAGATACGCAGTATTTT. Translation gives CASRRDRGRTDTQYF.

The chain is built from TRBV25-1 and TRBJ2-5; D is possibly TRBD2 (7 bases). The V gene's germline CDR1 is MGHDK and CDR2 SYGVNS. With 3 bases removed from V and 6 bases from J, the gap between germline ends came to 20 bases. The CDR3 sequence is 16 residues long. Here the CDR3 DNA reads TGTGCCAGCAGTGACCCCACCACAGGGAGGGGGAAGACCCAGTACTTC. Translation: CASSDPTTGRGKTQYF.

The chain combines TRBV14 with TRBJ2-2; 8 nucleotides match TRBD2. The CDR3 extends over 16 amino acids. Germline-derived CDR1 and CDR2 are SGHDN and FVKESK. Trimming at V came to 3 bases and at J to 7 bases, leaving 10 bases not matched to a gene. CDR3 DNA: TGTGCCAGCAGCCAGGCGAGGAGCGGGGGAGGCGGGGAGCTGTTTTTT. This encodes CASSQARSGGGGELFF.

The chain recombines TRBV19 with TRBJ1-5; 7 nucleotides agree with TRBD1. The junction had 3 bases not matched to a gene; V was cut back by 3 bases and J by 1 base. Germline values: CDR1 LNHDA, CDR2 SQIVND (reference sequence). The CDR3 loop spans 15 amino acids. CDR3 amino acids: CASSIGTASNQPQHF. CDR3 DNA sequence: TGTGCCAGTAGTATCGGGACAGCAAGCAATCAGCCCCAGCATTTT.

This chain connects TRBV2 to TRBJ2-3; 8 bases match TRBD1. The CDR3 is made up of 14 amino acids. The V gene's germline CDR1 is SNHLY and CDR2 FYNNEI. The V and J ends lost 6 bases and 5 bases, in that order; junction bases with no gene match: 7. The chain's CDR3 is CASREDRVEDTQYF. CDR3 sequence (DNA): TGTGCCAGCAGGGAGGACAGGGTCGAAGATACGCAGTATTTT.

The chain joins TRBV27 to TRBJ1-1; weak D call: TRBD1 (6 bases). The CDR3 is 15 amino acids. Trimming took 4 bases from V and 1 from J, leaving 13 bases between them. Per the germline V gene, CDR1 is MNHEY and CDR2 is SMNVEV (reference sequence). This CDR3 reads CASSYSGASNTEAFF. For the CDR3, the DNA is TGTGCCAGCAGTTATTCAGGGGCGTCGAACACTGAAGCTTTCTTT.

The chain joins TRBV6-1 to TRBJ2-3; 7 positions match TRBD2. J was trimmed by 3 bases and V by 8 bases; bases with no gene match: 11. The CDR3 sequence is 15 residues long. In germline, CDR1 is MNHNS, CDR2 SASEGT. The CDR3 region has the DNA TGTGCCAGCTCCCGCGGGGGAGGGGAGACAGATACGCAGTATTTT. Translating it yields CASSRGGGETDTQYF.

The rearrangement links TRBV27 to TRBJ2-2; TRBD2 aligns across 7 bases. Unmatched junction bases numbered 3, after V lost 5 bases and J lost 0 bases. Germline V lookup: CDR1 MNHEY, CDR2 SMNVEV (reference sequence). The CDR3 is 15 amino acids. CDR3 sequence (DNA): TGTGCCAGCAGTCTCACTAGCGCGAACACCGGGGAGCTGTTTTTT. Residues: CASSLTSANTGELFF.

V and J are TRBV29-1 and TRBJ2-1; TRBD1 matches 7 bases. V shed 5 bases, J shed 9 bases, and the junction held 4 bases outside the gene matches. There are 11 residues in the CDR3. Germline CDR1 reads SQVTM; CDR2 reads ANQGSEA. The CDR3, as DNA: TGCAGCGTTAGACAGGGCCCTGAGCAGTTCTTC. Translation: CSVRQGPEQFF.

V is TRBV30 and J is TRBJ1-3; maybe TRBD1 (5 bases). V dropped 3 bases and J dropped 8 bases, with 14 bases sitting between them. This CDR3 contains 13 residues. Germline values: CDR1 GTSNPN, CDR2 SVGIG (reference sequence). The CDR3 loop is CAWRVIRGYTIYF. DNA for the CDR3: TGTGCCTGGAGGGTCATAAGGGGATACACCATATATTTT.

The chain joins TRBV5-1 to TRBJ1-4; D remains unclear. The CDR3 runs 13 residues. CDR1 SGHRS and CDR2 YFSETQ come from the germline V gene. Deletions cut 4 bases from V and 3 bases from J, with 7 bases between. The chain's CDR3 is CASSPPANEKLFF. CDR3 nucleotides: TGCGCCAGCAGCCCCCCGGCTAATGAAAAACTGTTTTTT.

This clone has a single count. V and J are TRBV6-6 and TRBJ1-5; TRBD1 is a possible D gene (5 bases). V lost 5 bases to trimming and J lost 0 bases, with 14 bases between them. Germline V gene lookup returns CDR1 MNHNY and CDR2 SVGAGI (reference sequence). This CDR3 contains 16 residues. DNA for the CDR3: TGTGCCAGCAGTGTCCCCAGGGCGTTTAGCAATCAGCCCCAGCATTTT. Its protein product is CASSVPRAFSNQPQHF.